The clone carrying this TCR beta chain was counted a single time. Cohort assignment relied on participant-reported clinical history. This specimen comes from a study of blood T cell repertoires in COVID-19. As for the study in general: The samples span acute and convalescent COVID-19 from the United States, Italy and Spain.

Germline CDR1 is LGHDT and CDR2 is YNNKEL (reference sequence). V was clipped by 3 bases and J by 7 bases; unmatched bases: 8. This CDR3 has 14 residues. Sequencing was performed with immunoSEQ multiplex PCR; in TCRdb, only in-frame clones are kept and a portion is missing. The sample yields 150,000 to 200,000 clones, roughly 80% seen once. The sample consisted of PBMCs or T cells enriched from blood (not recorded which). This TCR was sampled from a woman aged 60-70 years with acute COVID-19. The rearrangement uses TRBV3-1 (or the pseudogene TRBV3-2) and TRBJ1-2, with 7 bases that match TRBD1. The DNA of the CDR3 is TGTGCCAGCAGCCATACGACAGGGAAGGGTGGCTACACCTTC. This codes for CASSHTTGKGGYTF.